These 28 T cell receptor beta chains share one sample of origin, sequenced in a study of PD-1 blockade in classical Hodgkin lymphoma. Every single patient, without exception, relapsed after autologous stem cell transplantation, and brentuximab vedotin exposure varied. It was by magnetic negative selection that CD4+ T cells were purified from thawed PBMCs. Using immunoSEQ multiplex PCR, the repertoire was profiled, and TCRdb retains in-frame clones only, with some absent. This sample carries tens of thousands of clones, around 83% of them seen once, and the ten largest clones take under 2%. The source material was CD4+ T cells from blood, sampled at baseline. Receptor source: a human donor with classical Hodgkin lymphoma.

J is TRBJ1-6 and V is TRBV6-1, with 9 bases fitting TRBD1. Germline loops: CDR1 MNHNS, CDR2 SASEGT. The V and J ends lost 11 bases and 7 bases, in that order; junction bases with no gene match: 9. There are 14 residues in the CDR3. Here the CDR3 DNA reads TGTGCCGGGGGCCGGGACAGGGTAAATTCACCCCTCCACTTT. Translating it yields CAGGRDRVNSPLHF.

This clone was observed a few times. This chain's CDR3 is CASSIGGMKTYEQYF. DNA for the CDR3: TGTGCCAGTAGTATTGGGGGTATGAAGACCTACGAGCAGTACTTC. V is TRBV19 and J is TRBJ2-7; the D gene could be TRBD1 or TRBD2 (5 bases each). The CDR3 is made up of 15 amino acids. CDR1 and CDR2 from the germline V gene are LNHDA and SQIVND (reference sequence). V shed 3 bases and J shed 2 bases, with 14 bases lying between them.

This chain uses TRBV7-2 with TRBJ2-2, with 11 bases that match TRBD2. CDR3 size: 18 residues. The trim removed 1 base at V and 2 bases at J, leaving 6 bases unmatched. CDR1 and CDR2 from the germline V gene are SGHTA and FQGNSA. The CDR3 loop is CASSLEASGGLNTGELFF. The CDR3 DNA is TGTGCCAGCAGCTTAGAGGCTAGCGGGGGGTTAAACACCGGGGAGCTGTTTTTT.

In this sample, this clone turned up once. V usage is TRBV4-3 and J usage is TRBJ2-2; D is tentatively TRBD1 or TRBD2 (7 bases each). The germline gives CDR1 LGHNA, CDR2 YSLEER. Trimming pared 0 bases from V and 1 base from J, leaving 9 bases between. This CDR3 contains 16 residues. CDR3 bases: TGCGCCAGCAGCCAAGACAGGGGGGGGAACACCGGGGAGCTGTTTTTT. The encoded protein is CASSQDRGGNTGELFF.

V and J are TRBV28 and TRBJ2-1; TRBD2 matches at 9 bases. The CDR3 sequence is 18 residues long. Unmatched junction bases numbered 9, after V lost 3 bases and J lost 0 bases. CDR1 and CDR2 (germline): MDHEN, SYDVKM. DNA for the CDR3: TGTGCCAGCAGTTTGCTGGTAGCGGGGGACCTCTCCTACAATGAGCAGTTCTTC. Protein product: CASSLLVAGDLSYNEQFF.

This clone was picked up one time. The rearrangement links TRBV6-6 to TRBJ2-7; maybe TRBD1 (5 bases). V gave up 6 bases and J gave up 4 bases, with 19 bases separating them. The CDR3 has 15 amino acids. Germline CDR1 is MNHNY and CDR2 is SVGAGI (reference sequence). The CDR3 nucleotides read TGTGCCAGCAGCCGCCCGGGCCTCAAGGGGTACGAGCAGTACTTC. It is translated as CASSRPGLKGYEQYF.

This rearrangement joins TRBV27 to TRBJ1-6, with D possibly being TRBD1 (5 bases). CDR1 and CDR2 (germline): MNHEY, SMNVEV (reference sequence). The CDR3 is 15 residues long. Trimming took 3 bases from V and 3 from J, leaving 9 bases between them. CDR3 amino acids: CASSFEGIYNSPLHF. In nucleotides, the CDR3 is TGTGCCAGCAGTTTCGAGGGGATCTATAATTCACCCCTCCACTTT.

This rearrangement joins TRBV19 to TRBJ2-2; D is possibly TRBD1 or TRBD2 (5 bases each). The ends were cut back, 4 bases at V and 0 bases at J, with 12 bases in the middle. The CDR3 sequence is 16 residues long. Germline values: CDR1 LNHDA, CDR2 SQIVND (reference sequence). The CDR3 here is CASSTGTAANTGELFF. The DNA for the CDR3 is TGTGCCAGTAGTACCGGGACGGCCGCGAACACCGGGGAGCTGTTTTTT.

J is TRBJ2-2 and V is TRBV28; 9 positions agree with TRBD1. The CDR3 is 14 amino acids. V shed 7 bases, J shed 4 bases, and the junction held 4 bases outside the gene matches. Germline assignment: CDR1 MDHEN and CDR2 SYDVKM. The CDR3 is CASTGTGTTGELFF. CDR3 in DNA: TGTGCCAGCACCGGGACAGGGACCACCGGGGAGCTGTTTTTT.

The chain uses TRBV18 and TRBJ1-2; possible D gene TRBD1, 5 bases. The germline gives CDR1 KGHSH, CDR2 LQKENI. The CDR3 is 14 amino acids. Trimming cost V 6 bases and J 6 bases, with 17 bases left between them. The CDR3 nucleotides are TGTGCCAGCTCTTTGGAACAGGAGGCAAATGGCTACACCTTC. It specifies CASSLEQEANGYTF.

CDR3 bases: TGTGCCAGCAGCCACGGCGGACCGGGAACTAACTATGGCTACACCTTC. Its protein is CASSHGGPGTNYGYTF. The V call is TRBV7-9, the J call TRBJ1-2; D is unclear. The CDR3 length is 16 residues. Trimming removed 5 bases from V and 0 bases from J, with 16 bases in between. Germline CDR1 is SEHNR and CDR2 is FQNEAQ (reference sequence).

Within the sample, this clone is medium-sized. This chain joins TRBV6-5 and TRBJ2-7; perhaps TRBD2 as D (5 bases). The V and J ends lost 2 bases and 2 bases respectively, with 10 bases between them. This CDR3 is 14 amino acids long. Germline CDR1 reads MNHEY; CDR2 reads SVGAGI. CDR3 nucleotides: TGTGCCAGCAGTTACCGACGGGGTGCCTACGAGCAGTACTTC. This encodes CASSYRRGAYEQYF.

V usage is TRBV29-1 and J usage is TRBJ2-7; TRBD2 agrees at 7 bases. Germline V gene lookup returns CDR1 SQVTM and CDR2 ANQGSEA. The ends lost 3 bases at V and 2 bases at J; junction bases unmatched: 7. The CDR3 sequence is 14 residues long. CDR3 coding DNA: TGCAGCGTTGACAGGCGGGGGATTGCCTACGAGCAGTACTTC. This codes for CSVDRRGIAYEQYF.

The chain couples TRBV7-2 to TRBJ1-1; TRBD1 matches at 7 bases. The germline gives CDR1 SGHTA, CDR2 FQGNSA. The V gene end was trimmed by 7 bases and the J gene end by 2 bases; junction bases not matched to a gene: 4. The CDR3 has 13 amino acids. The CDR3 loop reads CASKGAFNTEAFF. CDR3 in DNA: TGTGCCAGCAAGGGGGCTTTTAACACTGAAGCTTTCTTT. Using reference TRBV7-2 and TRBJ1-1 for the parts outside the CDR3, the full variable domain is GAGVSQSPSNKVTEKGKDVELRCDPISGHTALYWYRQSLGQGLEFLIYFQGNSAPDKSGLPSDRFSAERTGGSVSTLTIQRTQQEDSAVYLCASKGAFNTEAFFGQGTRLTVV.

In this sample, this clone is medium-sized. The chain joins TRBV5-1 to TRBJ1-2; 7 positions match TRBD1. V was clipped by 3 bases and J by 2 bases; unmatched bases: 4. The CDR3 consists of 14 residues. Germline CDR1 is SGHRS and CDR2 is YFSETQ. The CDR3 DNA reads TGCGCCAGCAGCTCGGGACAGCCCAACTATGGCTACACCTTC. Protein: CASSSGQPNYGYTF.

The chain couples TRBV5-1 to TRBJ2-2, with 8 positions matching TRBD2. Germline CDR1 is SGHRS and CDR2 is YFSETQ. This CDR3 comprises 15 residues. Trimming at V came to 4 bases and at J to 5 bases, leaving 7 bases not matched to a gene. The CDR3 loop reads CASSERGGVTGELFF. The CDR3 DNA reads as TGCGCCAGCAGCGAACGGGGGGGCGTAACCGGGGAGCTGTTTTTT.

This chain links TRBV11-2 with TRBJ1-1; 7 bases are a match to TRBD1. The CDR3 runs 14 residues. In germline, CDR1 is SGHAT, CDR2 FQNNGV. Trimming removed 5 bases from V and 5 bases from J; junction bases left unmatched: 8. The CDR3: CASSPQTGLTEAFF. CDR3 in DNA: TGTGCCAGCAGCCCCCAGACAGGGTTAACTGAAGCTTTCTTT.

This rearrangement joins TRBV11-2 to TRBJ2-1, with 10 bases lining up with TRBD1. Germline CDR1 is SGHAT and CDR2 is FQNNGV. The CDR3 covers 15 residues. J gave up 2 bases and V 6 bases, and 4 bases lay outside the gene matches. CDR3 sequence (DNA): TGTGCCAGCAGTACCGGGACAGGGGCCTACAATGAGCAGTTCTTC. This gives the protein CASSTGTGAYNEQFF.

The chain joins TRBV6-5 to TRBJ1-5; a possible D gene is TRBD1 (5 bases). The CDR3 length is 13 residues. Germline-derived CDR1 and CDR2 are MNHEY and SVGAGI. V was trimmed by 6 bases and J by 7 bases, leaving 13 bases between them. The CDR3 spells CASRSQGEQPQHF. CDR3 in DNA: TGTGCCAGCAGATCGCAGGGAGAACAGCCCCAGCATTTT.

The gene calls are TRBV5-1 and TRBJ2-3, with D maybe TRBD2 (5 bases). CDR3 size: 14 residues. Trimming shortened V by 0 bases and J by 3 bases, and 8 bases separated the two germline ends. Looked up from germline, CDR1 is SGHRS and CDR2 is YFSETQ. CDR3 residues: CASSLGLATDTQYF. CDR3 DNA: TGCGCCAGCAGCTTGGGGCTAGCAACAGATACGCAGTATTTT.

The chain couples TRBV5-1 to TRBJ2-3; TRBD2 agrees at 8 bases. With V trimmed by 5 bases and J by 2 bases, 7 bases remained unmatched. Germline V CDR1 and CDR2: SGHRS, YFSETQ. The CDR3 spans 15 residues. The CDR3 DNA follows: TGCGCCAGCAGATATAGCGGGGACTACACAGATACGCAGTATTTT. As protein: CASRYSGDYTDTQYF.

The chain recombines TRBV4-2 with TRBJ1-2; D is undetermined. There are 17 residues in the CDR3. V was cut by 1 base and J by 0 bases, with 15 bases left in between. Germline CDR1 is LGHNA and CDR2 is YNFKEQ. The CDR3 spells CASSQARVGISNYGYTF. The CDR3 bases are TGTGCCAGCAGCCAAGCACGAGTGGGCATTTCTAACTATGGCTACACCTTC.

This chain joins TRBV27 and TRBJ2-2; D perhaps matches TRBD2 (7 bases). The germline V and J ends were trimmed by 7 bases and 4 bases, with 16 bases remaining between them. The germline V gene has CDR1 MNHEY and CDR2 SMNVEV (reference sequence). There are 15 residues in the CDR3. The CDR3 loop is CASNNRGAVTGELFF. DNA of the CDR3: TGTGCCAGCAATAACCGGGGGGCCGTCACCGGGGAGCTGTTTTTT.

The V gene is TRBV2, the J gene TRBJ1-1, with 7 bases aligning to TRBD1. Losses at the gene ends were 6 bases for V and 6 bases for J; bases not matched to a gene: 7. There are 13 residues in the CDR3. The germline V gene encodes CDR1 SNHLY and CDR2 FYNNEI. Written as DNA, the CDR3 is TGTGCCAGCAGCCTCAGGGGGTTAGCTGAAGCTTTCTTT. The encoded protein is CASSLRGLAEAFF.

The chain's CDR3 is CSVDSGGSGNTIYF. Written as DNA, the CDR3 is TGCAGCGTCGATTCAGGGGGATCTGGAAACACCATATATTTT. The genes are TRBV29-1 and TRBJ1-3; TRBD1 matches 7 bases. The CDR3 runs 14 residues. Losses at the gene ends were 6 bases for V and 1 base for J; bases not matched to a gene: 6. Germline assignment: CDR1 SQVTM and CDR2 ANQGSEA.

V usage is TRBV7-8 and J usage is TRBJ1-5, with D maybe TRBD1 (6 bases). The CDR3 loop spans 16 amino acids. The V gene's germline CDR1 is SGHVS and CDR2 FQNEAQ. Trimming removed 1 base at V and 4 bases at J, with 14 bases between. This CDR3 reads CASSLVGGLGNQPQHF. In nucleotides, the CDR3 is TGTGCCAGCAGCTTAGTTGGGGGGCTTGGGAATCAGCCCCAGCATTTT.

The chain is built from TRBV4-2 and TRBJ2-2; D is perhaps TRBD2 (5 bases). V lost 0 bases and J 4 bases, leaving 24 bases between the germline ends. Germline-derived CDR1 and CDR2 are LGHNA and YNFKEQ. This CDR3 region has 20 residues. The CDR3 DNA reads TGTGCCAGCAGCCAAGAGGTTATGGAGCCTGCAACTGCGGGCACCGGGGAGCTGTTTTTT. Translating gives CASSQEVMEPATAGTGELFF.

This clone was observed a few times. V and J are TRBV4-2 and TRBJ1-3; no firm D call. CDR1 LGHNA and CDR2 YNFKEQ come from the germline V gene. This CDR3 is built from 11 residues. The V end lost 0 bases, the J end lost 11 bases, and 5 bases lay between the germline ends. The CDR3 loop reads CASSQDPSIYF. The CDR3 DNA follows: TGTGCCAGCAGCCAAGACCCCTCCATATATTTT.